These 23 T cell receptor beta chains originate from one sample sequenced in a study of T cell responses to AZD1222 COVID-19 vaccine. Libraries were prepared by immunoSEQ multiplex PCR; TCRdb keeps only in-frame clonotypes and omits some of them. The data hold 40,000 to 45,000 clones, with 75% to 85% observed a single time. The material was peripheral blood, obtained on day 0 of AZD1222 vaccination. These receptors were collected from an adult in good health.

The chain recombines TRBV11-1 with TRBJ1-6; D unclear. Germline CDR1 SGHAT, CDR2 FQDESV (reference sequence). This CDR3 spans 14 amino acids. V was shortened by 1 base and J by 7 bases, with 8 bases between the two germline ends. Here the CDR3 reads CASSLGGPNSPLHF. CDR3 DNA: TGTGCCAGCAGCTTAGGCGGGCCCAATTCACCCCTCCACTTT.

CDR3 residues: CASSRRTSGATGELFF. DNA for the CDR3: TGTGCCAGCAGCCGGAGGACTAGCGGGGCCACCGGGGAGCTGTTTTTT. The chain combines TRBV7-2 with TRBJ2-2; 12 bases map to TRBD2. The CDR3 spans 16 residues. Germline-derived CDR1 and CDR2 are SGHTA and FQGNSA. J lost 4 bases, V lost 5 bases, and 5 bases had no gene match.

This rearrangement joins TRBV18 to TRBJ1-1; no clear D gene. The CDR3 has 14 residues. V was cut by 2 bases and J by 5 bases, with 12 bases left in between. Germline V gene lookup returns CDR1 KGHSH and CDR2 LQKENI. The CDR3 DNA sequence: TGTGCCAGCTCACCAGGAGACCTTTGGACTGAAGCTTTCTTT. Its protein product is CASSPGDLWTEAFF.

V and J are TRBV19 and TRBJ2-3; D gene uncertain. Germline-derived CDR1 and CDR2 are LNHDA and SQIVND (reference sequence). The CDR3 is 11 amino acids. Trimming stripped 6 bases from V and 4 bases from J, with 5 bases between. CDR3 sequence (DNA): TGTGCCAGTAGCCTTTCAGATACGCAGTATTTT. Its translation is CASSLSDTQYF. The full variable domain, rest sourced from reference TRBV19 and TRBJ2-3, is DGGITQSPKYLFRKEGQNVTLSCEQNLNHDAMYWYRQDPGQGLRLIYYSQIVNDFQKGDIAEGYSVSREKKESFPLTVTSAQKNPTAFYLCASSLSDTQYFGPGTRLTVL.

The chain has TRBV7-3 and TRBJ2-2; 8 positions match TRBD2. J lost 6 bases, V lost 5 bases, and 11 bases had no gene match. Germline V gives CDR1 SGHTA, CDR2 FQGTGA. The CDR3 spans 16 residues. CDR3 region: CASSLRTAGGSGELFF. The CDR3 DNA follows: TGTGCCAGCAGCCTAAGGACGGCGGGAGGCTCCGGGGAGCTGTTTTTT.

The chain joins TRBV5-3 to TRBJ2-1, with D possibly matching TRBD1 (6 bases). TRBV5-3 is flagged as an ORF with uncertain function. The CDR3 contains 16 residues. The ends were cut back, 4 bases at V and 1 base at J, with 15 bases in the middle. CDR3 sequence (DNA): TGTGCCAGAAGCCCCCCTTGGCAGGGGTCCTACAATGAGCAGTTCTTC. Its translation is CARSPPWQGSYNEQFF.

This sequence joins TRBV11-1 and TRBJ2-3; D gene uncertain. CDR3 length: 15 amino acids. Between the trimmed V and J ends, which lost 2 bases and 2 bases, there was a span of 11 bases. Germline lookup yields CDR1 SGHAT and CDR2 FQDESV (reference sequence). The DNA for the CDR3 is TGTGCCAGCAGCTTAAATAGGAAAAACACAGATACGCAGTATTTT. Amino acid sequence: CASSLNRKNTDTQYF.

This chain joins TRBV3-1 (or the pseudogene TRBV3-2) and TRBJ1-2; 7 nucleotides align to TRBD1. The CDR3 loop spans 13 amino acids. CDR1 and CDR2 from the germline V gene are LGHDT and YNNKEL (reference sequence). V shed 4 bases, J shed 9 bases, and the junction held 8 bases outside the gene matches. In DNA form, the CDR3 reads TGTGCCAGCAGCCCGGACAGGCCCTTGAGCTACACCTTC. It translates to CASSPDRPLSYTF.

This clone has a handful of counts. This chain joins TRBV9 and TRBJ2-7; a weak D match, TRBD2 (5 bases). The CDR3 runs to 15 residues. Trimming took 0 bases from V and 2 from J, leaving 12 bases between them. Germline CDR1 reads SGDLS; CDR2 reads YYNGEE. In nucleotides, the CDR3 is TGTGCCAGCAGCGTAGAGAGCGGACCGACCTACGAGCAGTACTTC. Amino acids: CASSVESGPTYEQYF.

V is TRBV2 and J is TRBJ1-5; D is unresolved. CDR1 and CDR2 from the germline V gene are SNHLY and FYNNEI. This CDR3 is built from 14 residues. The V and J ends lost 7 bases and 2 bases respectively, with 12 bases between them. CDR3 amino acids: CASTVEGGNQPQHF. The CDR3 DNA reads as TGTGCCAGCACCGTCGAAGGAGGCAATCAGCCCCAGCATTTT. The entire variable domain, with the rest obtained from reference TRBV2 and TRBJ1-5, is as follows: EPEVTQTPSHQVTQMGQEVILRCVPISNHLYFYWYRQILGQKVEFLVSFYNNEISEKSEIFDDQFSVERPDGSNFTLKIRSTKLEDSAMYFCASTVEGGNQPQHFGDGTRLSIL.

This chain connects TRBV27 to TRBJ2-7, with D uncertain. From germline, CDR1 is MNHEY and CDR2 SMNVEV (reference sequence). V was trimmed by 0 bases and J by 4 bases, leaving 7 bases between them. The CDR3 loop spans 13 amino acids. The CDR3 DNA sequence: TGTGCCAGCAGTTTATCCCGCCAGTACGAGCAGTACTTC. Translated: CASSLSRQYEQYF.

J is TRBJ1-4 and V is TRBV4-3; weak D call: TRBD1 (6 bases). The length of the CDR3 is 17 residues. Germline V gene data show CDR1 as LGHNA and CDR2 as YSLEER. V lost 4 bases and J lost 3, with 18 bases in between. CDR3 in amino acids: CASSRGQGGPPNEKLFF. CDR3 DNA sequence: TGCGCCAGCAGCCGCGGGCAAGGGGGACCCCCTAATGAAAAACTGTTTTTT.

This CDR3 is CARTASGVVRQFF. CDR3 DNA: TGTGCCAGGACGGCTAGCGGGGTGGTTCGGCAGTTCTTC. The rearrangement links TRBV7-3 to TRBJ2-1; 9 positions agree with TRBD2. The junction had 12 bases not matched to a gene; V was cut back by 9 bases and J by 12 bases. Germline V gene lookup returns CDR1 SGHTA and CDR2 FQGTGA. This CDR3 is 13 amino acids long. Based on the CDR3 plus reference TRBV7-3 and TRBJ2-1, the full variable domain is GAGVSQTPSNKVTEKGKYVELRCDPISGHTALYWYRQSLGQGPEFLIYFQGTGAADDSGLPNDRFFAVRPEGSVSTLKIQRTERGDSAVYLCARTASGVVRQFFGPGTRLTVL.

This chain links TRBV2 with TRBJ2-2; the match to TRBD1 covers 8 bases. V lost 4 bases and J lost 6; bases outside the gene matches: 7. In germline, CDR1 is SNHLY, CDR2 FYNNEI. The CDR3 has 15 amino acids. The CDR3 protein is CASSGDQGAAGELFF. CDR3 bases: TGTGCCAGCAGTGGGGACCAGGGGGCTGCCGGGGAGCTGTTTTTT.

V and J are TRBV6-5 and TRBJ1-6; D gene ambiguous. Trimming took 5 bases from V and 7 from J, leaving 6 bases between them. The CDR3 consists of 12 residues. From germline, CDR1 is MNHEY and CDR2 SVGAGI. CDR3 DNA: TGTGCCAGCAGTAACGGGAATTCACCCCTCCACTTT. The encoded protein is CASSNGNSPLHF.

The rearrangement uses TRBV29-1 and TRBJ1-1; tentative D call: TRBD1 (5 bases). CDR3 length: 13 amino acids. V dropped 5 bases and J dropped 4 bases, with 14 bases sitting between them. Germline CDR1 reads SQVTM; CDR2 reads ANQGSEA. CDR3 coding DNA: TGCAGCGTTATAGGCAGGGCCGGCACTGAAGCTTTCTTT. This sequence encodes CSVIGRAGTEAFF.

CDR3 protein: CASSLGGTGGKTQYF. The CDR3, as DNA: TGTGCCAGCAGCTTAGGCGGGACAGGGGGGAAGACCCAGTACTTC. The chain couples TRBV7-2 to TRBJ2-5; 11 bases line up with TRBD1. Looked up from germline, CDR1 is SGHTA and CDR2 is FQGNSA. The V and J ends lost 1 base and 6 bases, in that order; junction bases with no gene match: 4. CDR3 length equals 15 residues.

The chain couples TRBV28 to TRBJ1-3; D perhaps matches TRBD1 (6 bases). V lost 5 bases and J 3 bases, leaving 14 bases between the germline ends. CDR3 length: 15 amino acids. The germline gives CDR1 MDHEN, CDR2 SYDVKM. CDR3 sequence reads: CASSGGGASGNTIYF. In DNA, the CDR3 is TGTGCCAGCAGTGGAGGGGGGGCTAGTGGAAACACCATATATTTT.

The V call is TRBV6-6, the J call TRBJ1-2; D gene ambiguous. This CDR3 is built from 14 residues. The germline CDR1 and CDR2 sequences are MNHNY and SVGAGI (reference sequence). V lost 2 bases and J 3 bases, leaving 10 bases between the germline ends. This chain's CDR3 is CASSYDGQYYGYTF. The CDR3 region has the DNA TGTGCCAGCAGTTACGATGGCCAGTACTATGGCTACACCTTC.

The chain recombines TRBV5-1 with TRBJ2-7; D is ambiguous. CDR1 and CDR2 (germline): SGHRS, YFSETQ. The CDR3 runs to 15 residues. Trimming left V 4 bases short and J 5 bases short, with 19 bases between. The CDR3 sequence: CASSIAVERNHEQYF. CDR3 coding DNA: TGCGCCAGCAGCATAGCCGTTGAAAGGAACCACGAGCAGTACTTC.

By proportion, this clone is medium-sized. The rearrangement uses TRBV12-5 and TRBJ2-1; 13 bases match TRBD2. This CDR3 is built from 18 residues. After removal of 0 bases from V and 7 bases from J, the junction contained 9 bases not matched to a gene. Germline V gene lookup returns CDR1 LGHNT and CDR2 FRNRAP. CDR3: CASGLVRLTSGRKNEQFF. The DNA for the CDR3 is TGTGCTAGTGGTTTGGTACGGTTGACTAGCGGGAGGAAAAATGAGCAGTTCTTC.

Here the CDR3 DNA reads TGTGCCAGCAGTAAGACAGGTTACGAGCAGTACTTC. Translation: CASSKTGYEQYF. This sequence joins TRBV28 and TRBJ2-7, with D perhaps TRBD1 (6 bases). The V gene's germline CDR1 is MDHEN and CDR2 SYDVKM. V shed 5 bases and J shed 4 bases, with 9 bases lying between them. The CDR3 extends over 12 amino acids.

The chain recombines TRBV14 with TRBJ2-3; 7 nucleotides align to TRBD1. The ends lost 4 bases at V and 8 bases at J; junction bases unmatched: 9. CDR3 length equals 14 residues. The germline V gene has CDR1 SGHDN and CDR2 FVKESK. The CDR3 is CASSPGQGVVTQYF. Here the CDR3 DNA reads TGTGCCAGCAGCCCGGGGCAGGGGGTTGTTACGCAGTATTTT. Full variable domain (outside the CDR3, taken from reference TRBV14 and TRBJ2-3): EAGVTQFPSHSVIEKGQTVTLRCDPISGHDNLYWYRRVMGKEIKFLLHFVKESKQDESGMPNNRFLAERTGGTYSTLKVQPAELEDSGVYFCASSPGQGVVTQYFGPGTRLTVL.